This T cell receptor (beta chain) was found in a study of cytomegalovirus exposure and HLA in healthy donors. This CDR3 contains 16 residues. Germline CDR1 and CDR2: LNHNV and YYDKDF (reference sequence). J gave up 2 bases and V 3 bases, and 6 bases lay outside the gene matches. Study-level points and caveats: Of the V segments, some could not be distinguished, including TRBV6-2 and TRBV6-3, and were excluded.

Turning to this clone: Its specificity is unknown.

The PCR ran on 60 Vbeta and 13 Jbeta primers. The repertoire was sequenced with immunoSEQ multiplex PCR; TCRdb's copy has only in-frame clones and lacks some. The table shows around 98,000 clones, with about 76% occurring only once. At the time of sampling, donors were nominally healthy, though unrecorded immune exposures were likely. This donor had no CMV serostatus on record. The chain has TRBV15 and TRBJ1-5; TRBD1 matches at 8 bases. The sequence was obtained from a human donor in good health. Source material: PBMCs. The DNA for the CDR3 is TGTGCCACCAGCAGGGGAGTGACAGGGGGCAATCAGCCCCAGCATTTT. This gives the protein CATSRGVTGGNQPQHF. Together with reference TRBV15 and TRBJ1-5, the CDR3 gives the full variable domain: DAMVIQNPRYQVTQFGKPVTLSCSQTLNHNVMYWYQQKSSQAPKLLFHYYDKDFNNEADTPDNFQSRRPNTSFCFLDIRSPGLGDTAMYLCATSRGVTGGNQPQHFGDGTRLSIL.